This TCR beta chain appears in the sequencing data of a study of cytomegalovirus exposure and HLA in healthy donors. The V gene's germline CDR1 is MGHRA and CDR2 YSYEKL. Trimming cost V 2 bases and J 2 bases; bases outside gene matches: 4. This CDR3 is 15 amino acids long. PCR used 60 Vbeta primers and 13 Jbeta primers. The repertoire was sequenced with immunoSEQ multiplex PCR; TCRdb's copy has only in-frame clones and lacks some. Here the sample spans 190,000 or so clones, around 81% being singletons. The chain recombines TRBV4-1 with TRBJ2-5, with 8 bases matching TRBD2. The TCR sequence derives from a woman between 45 and 65 years old in good health and CMV-seropositive. Sequencing input: PBMCs. The CDR3 nucleotides read TGCGCCAGCAGCCAAAGTCCGGGAGGGCAAGAGACCCAGTACTTC. It translates to CASSQSPGGQETQYF.